This T cell receptor (beta chain) was profiled in a study of vaccination effects on CD4 cells after COVID-19. About this clone: Its antigen is still unknown.

After expansion with viral peptide pools in the ViraFEST assay, antigen-specific CD4+ T cells were sequenced. The culture ran for around ten days before CD4+ T cells were isolated. Vaccination of participants consisted of two doses of either the BNT162b2 or mRNA-1273 vaccine. Vaccine recipients, nucleocapsid antibody negative, had no prior SARS-CoV-2 infection. Wells of a few million PBMC each were grown with about 9.8 IU/ml IL-2 and roughly 9.2 ug/ml peptides. Study conclusions and caveats: Only a few convalescent patients and no early post-infection timepoints featured in the study.

TCRdb's table, derived via immunoSEQ multiplex PCR, lists solely in-frame clones and lacks some. The sample yields about 46,000 clones, nearly 75% seen once. Germline CDR1 is SGHVS and CDR2 is FNYEAQ. V lost 5 bases, J lost 8 bases, and 18 bases lay in between. CDR3 length: 15 residues. This receptor was identified in a human donor who received a COVID-19 vaccine. Material: CD4+ T cells from PBMCs cultured with HCoV-OC43 spike peptides, obtained after COVID-19 vaccination. Subset given: HCoV-OC43 spike overlapping peptide pool stimulation. The V call is TRBV7-6, the J call TRBJ1-4, with D possibly matching TRBD1 (5 bases). DNA of the CDR3: TGTGCCAGCAGCCTAAACAGGTCTCCGGGGGAAAAACTGTTTTTT. This sequence encodes CASSLNRSPGEKLFF.